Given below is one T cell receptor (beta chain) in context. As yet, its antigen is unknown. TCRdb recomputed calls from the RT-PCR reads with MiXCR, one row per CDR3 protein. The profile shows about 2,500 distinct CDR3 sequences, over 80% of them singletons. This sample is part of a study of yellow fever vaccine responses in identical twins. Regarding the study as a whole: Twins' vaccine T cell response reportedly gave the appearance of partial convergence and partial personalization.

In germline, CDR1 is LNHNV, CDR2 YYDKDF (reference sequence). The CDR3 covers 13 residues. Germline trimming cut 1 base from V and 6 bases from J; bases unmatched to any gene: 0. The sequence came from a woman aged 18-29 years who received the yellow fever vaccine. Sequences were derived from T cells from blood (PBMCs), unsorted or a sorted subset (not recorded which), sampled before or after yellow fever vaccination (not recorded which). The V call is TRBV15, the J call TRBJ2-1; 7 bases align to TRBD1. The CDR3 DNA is TGTGCCACCAGCAGAGGGGACAGCAATGAGCAGTTCTTC. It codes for CATSRGDSNEQFF. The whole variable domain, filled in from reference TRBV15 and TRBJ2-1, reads DAMVIQNPRYQVTQFGKPVTLSCSQTLNHNVMYWYQQKSSQAPKLLFHYYDKDFNNEADTPDNFQSRRPNTSFCFLDIRSPGLGDTAMYLCATSRGDSNEQFFGPGTRLTVL.